Presented here are 22 T cell receptor beta chains from one specimen sequenced in a study of T cell responses to AZD1222 COVID-19 vaccine. Method: immunoSEQ multiplex PCR; TCRdb's copy keeps in-frame clones and lacks some. The profile shows roughly 120,000 clones, about nine tenths of them singletons. This sample comprised peripheral blood, obtained on day 0 of AZD1222 vaccination. The receptors shown here come from an adult in good health.

This clone was observed once. The chain has TRBV2 and TRBJ2-5; 15 nucleotides align to TRBD2. The ends lost 2 bases at V and 5 bases at J; junction bases unmatched: 3. The CDR3 consists of 16 residues. Germline V CDR1 and CDR2: SNHLY, FYNNEI. The CDR3 sequence is CASSESGTSGGETQYF. In nucleotides, the CDR3 is TGTGCCAGCAGTGAATCGGGGACTAGCGGGGGGGAGACCCAGTACTTC.

This clone was observed a handful of times. CDR3 coding DNA: TGCAGGGAGAGCTCCTACAATGAGCAGTTCTTC. Translation: CRESSYNEQFF. The rearrangement joins TRBV20-1 to TRBJ2-1; D is uncertain. The CDR3 totals 11 residues. Germline CDR1 is DFQATT and CDR2 is SNEGSKA (reference sequence).

The genes are TRBV7-7 and TRBJ2-3; D gene ambiguous. In germline, CDR1 is SSHAT, CDR2 FNYEAQ (reference sequence). The CDR3 contains 13 residues. V was pared by 2 bases and J by 4 bases, with 7 bases between. The CDR3 reads CASSLFLADTQYF. In DNA, the CDR3 is TGTGCCAGCAGCTTATTCCTGGCAGATACGCAGTATTTT.

The chain carries TRBV18 and TRBJ1-6; D is ambiguous. The V gene lost 6 bases and the J gene lost 7 bases, with 10 bases spanning the gap. Looked up from germline, CDR1 is KGHSH and CDR2 is LQKENI. The CDR3 extends over 13 amino acids. CDR3 residues: CASSGRGNSPLHF. The CDR3 bases are TGTGCCAGCTCGGGAAGAGGGAATTCACCCCTCCACTTT.

The chain joins TRBV19 to TRBJ1-2; perhaps TRBD1 as D (5 bases). Trimming removed 8 bases at V and 4 bases at J, with 14 bases between. CDR1 and CDR2 (germline): LNHDA, SQIVND (reference sequence). CDR3 length: 13 residues. The CDR3 loop is CASSHRFSYGYTF. CDR3 bases: TGTGCCAGTTCCCACAGGTTTTCCTATGGCTACACCTTC.

V is TRBV19 and J is TRBJ1-5; TRBD1 agrees at 7 bases. J was trimmed by 6 bases and V by 5 bases; bases with no gene match: 7. In germline, CDR1 is LNHDA, CDR2 SQIVND (reference sequence). The CDR3 spans 14 residues. The CDR3 DNA sequence: TGTGCCAGTAGTCATCAGGGACAGTTTCAGCCCCAGCATTTT. Its translation is CASSHQGQFQPQHF.

The genes are TRBV5-1 and TRBJ2-1; D gene uncertain. Trimming cost V 5 bases and J 8 bases, with 14 bases left between them. The CDR3 is 13 amino acids. Germline CDR1 and CDR2: SGHRS and YFSETQ. The CDR3 DNA sequence: TGCGCCAGCAGAACCGGCAGGACGGATGAGCAGTTCTTC. Encoded protein: CASRTGRTDEQFF.

The chain uses TRBV3-1 (or the pseudogene TRBV3-2) and TRBJ2-4, with TRBD2 matching 10 bases. The CDR3 is made up of 19 amino acids. Trimming cost V 5 bases and J 1 base; bases outside gene matches: 14. Germline V gene lookup returns CDR1 LGHDT and CDR2 YNNKEL (reference sequence). CDR3 bases: TGTGCCAGCAGCTTGGTCAGCCTAGCGGGGGCCTCCGCCAAAAACATTCAGTACTTC. Translated: CASSLVSLAGASAKNIQYF.

V gene TRBV3-1 (or the pseudogene TRBV3-2) combines with J gene TRBJ1-2; D is undetermined. The germline V gene has CDR1 LGHDT and CDR2 YNNKEL (reference sequence). The CDR3 totals 15 residues. The V and J ends lost 0 bases and 4 bases respectively, with 12 bases between them. Here the CDR3 DNA reads TGTGCCAGCAGCCAAGATCCACCTCAGGCCTATGGCTACACCTTC. It translates to CASSQDPPQAYGYTF.

This clone was counted a single time. The V gene is TRBV7-6, the J gene TRBJ1-5; TRBD1 might be the D (6 bases). Germline V lookup: CDR1 SGHVS, CDR2 FNYEAQ. The CDR3 is 15 amino acids. V was shortened by 5 bases and J by 8 bases, with 19 bases between the two germline ends. The CDR3 reads CASSPLGGHLEPQHF. The DNA for the CDR3 is TGTGCCAGCAGCCCCTTAGGGGGACACCTTGAGCCCCAGCATTTT.

J is TRBJ2-4 and V is TRBV4-2; TRBD2 matches 9 bases. Germline CDR1 LGHNA, CDR2 YNFKEQ. Trimming at V came to 0 bases and at J to 0 bases, leaving 6 bases not matched to a gene. CDR3 length equals 18 residues. The CDR3 loop reads CASSQDLGLALAKNIQYF. The DNA for the CDR3 is TGTGCCAGCAGCCAAGATTTGGGACTAGCCCTAGCCAAAAACATTCAGTACTTC.

This chain joins TRBV18 and TRBJ2-1, with no clear D. The germline V and J ends were trimmed by 6 bases and 5 bases, with 17 bases remaining between them. The V gene's germline CDR1 is KGHSH and CDR2 LQKENI. The CDR3 is 15 amino acids. The CDR3 is CASSHTEDIHNEQFF. DNA of the CDR3: TGTGCCAGCTCTCATACAGAAGACATTCACAATGAGCAGTTCTTC. Using reference TRBV18 and TRBJ2-1 for the parts outside the CDR3, the full variable domain is NAGVMQNPRHLVRRRGQEARLRCSPMKGHSHVYWYRQLPEEGLKFMVYLQKENIIDESGMPKERFSAEFPKEGPSILRIQQVVRGDSAAYFCASSHTEDIHNEQFFGPGTRLTVL.

J is TRBJ1-4 and V is TRBV7-2; tentative D call: TRBD1 (5 bases). Germline V CDR1 and CDR2: SGHTA, FQGNSA. V shed 4 bases and J shed 8 bases, with 11 bases lying between them. CDR3 size: 13 residues. The CDR3 sequence: CASSSGIREKLFF. The CDR3 DNA reads TGTGCCAGCAGCTCAGGGATACGGGAAAAACTGTTTTTT.

The chain has TRBV5-6 and TRBJ1-1; weak D call: TRBD1 (5 bases). Germline V gene lookup returns CDR1 SGHDT and CDR2 YYEEEE. The CDR3 is made up of 14 amino acids. The V end was cut by 6 bases, the J end by 7 bases, with 19 bases between. The CDR3 coding sequence is TGTGCCAGCAATGGGGCAGGGTTGGTCAGTGAAGCTTTCTTT. It yields the protein CASNGAGLVSEAFF.

The CDR3 here is CASSPASGTGEEQYF. For the CDR3, the DNA is TGTGCCAGCAGCCCCGCGTCCGGGACCGGGGAAGAGCAGTACTTC. The V and J genes are TRBV5-4 and TRBJ2-7; D is tentatively TRBD1 or TRBD2 (5 bases each). The CDR3 has 15 residues. Trimming removed 4 bases from V and 7 bases from J, with 21 bases in between. Looked up from germline, CDR1 is SGHNT and CDR2 is YYREEE (reference sequence).

The V gene is TRBV6-2 or TRBV6-3, the J gene TRBJ1-1; 7 bases fit TRBD1. Germline CDR1 and CDR2: MNHEY and SVGEGT. V lost 5 bases and J lost 6; bases outside the gene matches: 6. CDR3 length: 13 amino acids. In DNA, the CDR3 is TGTGCCAGCAGTACACAGGGGAGAGCTGAAGCTTTCTTT. Its translation: CASSTQGRAEAFF.

J is TRBJ2-5 and V is TRBV27; no firm D call. CDR1 is MNHEY, CDR2 SMNVEV, per germline (reference sequence). The CDR3 has 13 residues. The ends were cut back, 4 bases at V and 6 bases at J, with 12 bases in the middle. CDR3 sequence (DNA): TGTGCCAGCAGTTCCTCATTGGAGAAGACCCAGTACTTC. Protein product: CASSSSLEKTQYF.

The V gene is TRBV6-2 or TRBV6-3, the J gene TRBJ2-3, with 12 bases identical to TRBD2. Germline V gene lookup returns CDR1 MNHEY and CDR2 SVGEGT. The length of the CDR3 is 16 residues. V lost 6 bases, J lost 6 bases, and 10 bases stayed unmatched. CDR3 sequence reads: CASSQGLAGRADTQYF. In nucleotides, the CDR3 is TGTGCCAGCAGCCAAGGACTAGCGGGGAGAGCGGATACGCAGTATTTT.

The DNA for the CDR3 is TGTGCCAGCAGTGTTCCTGGGGGAGGAACAACTAATGAAAAACTGTTTTTT. Translated, it gives CASSVPGGGTTNEKLFF. This rearrangement joins TRBV25-1 to TRBJ1-4; D may be TRBD1 (5 bases). Germline lookup yields CDR1 MGHDK and CDR2 SYGVNS. Trimming stripped 4 bases from V and 0 bases from J, with 15 bases between. The CDR3 runs 17 residues.

The V gene is TRBV14, the J gene TRBJ1-2; D not certain. V lost 3 bases and J 2 bases, leaving 7 bases between the germline ends. Germline V gene lookup returns CDR1 SGHDN and CDR2 FVKESK. There are 13 residues in the CDR3. CDR3 sequence (DNA): TGTGCCAGCAGCCAGGTCTCCAACTATGGCTACACCTTC. It yields the protein CASSQVSNYGYTF.

The V gene is TRBV9, the J gene TRBJ1-2; TRBD1 aligns across 9 bases. The germline CDR1 and CDR2 sequences are SGDLS and YYNGEE. The ends lost 5 bases at V and 3 bases at J; junction bases unmatched: 5. The CDR3 extends over 14 amino acids. CDR3 region: CASRRTGEDYGYTF. The CDR3 nucleotides read TGTGCCAGCAGACGGACAGGGGAGGACTATGGCTACACCTTC.

The chain couples TRBV19 to TRBJ2-7, with unresolved D. The CDR3 totals 13 residues. V lost 4 bases and J 4 bases, leaving 11 bases between the germline ends. Looked up from germline, CDR1 is LNHDA and CDR2 is SQIVND (reference sequence). CDR3 sequence: CASSRHTAYEQYF. DNA for the CDR3: TGTGCCAGTAGTAGACATACGGCGTACGAGCAGTACTTC.